The 12 T cell receptor beta chains below were found in one sample sequenced in a study of CD8+ T cells in alopecia areata. The sequencing template was cDNA reverse transcribed from extracted RNA. The repertoire was sequenced with immunoSEQ multiplex PCR; TCRdb's copy has only in-frame clones and lacks some. The sample consists of 100,000 to 150,000 clones, approximately 47% of them appearing once. Sequencing was performed on NKG2D-low CD8+ T cells sorted from blood. These TCRs come from a human donor with alopecia areata.

This chain links TRBV29-1 with TRBJ2-1; 10 bases align to TRBD2. V lost 1 base, J lost 5 bases, and 11 bases stayed unmatched. CDR1 is SQVTM and CDR2 is ANQGSEA in the germline V gene. The CDR3 consists of 17 residues. CDR3 region: CSVEVWSRTSGDNEQFF. The CDR3 DNA sequence: TGCAGCGTTGAAGTATGGTCGCGGACTAGCGGAGACAATGAGCAGTTCTTC.

CDR3 residues: CSVEARLAGDNYEQYF. For the CDR3, the DNA is TGCAGCGTTGAAGCTCGACTAGCGGGGGATAACTACGAGCAGTACTTC. V is TRBV29-1 and J is TRBJ2-5, with 12 positions matching TRBD2. The DNA end is a closer match to TRBJ2-7, so the J assignment may be wrong. CDR3 size: 16 residues. From germline, CDR1 is SQVTM and CDR2 ANQGSEA.

The CDR3 sequence: CASSLLAGVMDEQFF. The CDR3 coding sequence is TGTGCCAGCAGCCTACTAGCGGGAGTCATGGATGAGCAGTTCTTC. The chain has TRBV5-6 and TRBJ2-1, with 11 positions matching TRBD2. There are 15 residues in the CDR3. V lost 4 bases to trimming and J lost 8 bases; unmatched junction nucleotides: 8. Germline V gene data show CDR1 as SGHDT and CDR2 as YYEEEE.

Note on this clone: This sample also contains other DNA sequences that code for the same CDR3. The chain joins TRBV30 to TRBJ2-7; TRBD2 is a possible D gene (5 bases). Trimming cost V 2 bases and J 0 bases, with 8 bases left between them. The V gene's germline CDR1 is GTSNPN and CDR2 SVGIG (reference sequence). The length of the CDR3 is 13 residues. CDR3 nucleotides: TGTGCCTGGAGTCCGGGGAGCTCCTACGAGCAGTACTTC. Translated, it gives CAWSPGSSYEQYF.

The rearrangement links TRBV29-1 to TRBJ2-4; D uncertain. Trimming removed 5 bases at V and 0 bases at J, with 8 bases between. The CDR3 totals 13 residues. Germline assignment: CDR1 SQVTM and CDR2 ANQGSEA. The CDR3 DNA follows: TGCAGCGTTCCTGACCTAGCCAAAAACATTCAGTACTTC. It translates to CSVPDLAKNIQYF. Complete variable domain (other parts from reference TRBV29-1 and TRBJ2-4): SAVISQKPSRDICQRGTSLTIQCQVDSQVTMMFWYRQQPGQSLTLIATANQGSEATYESGFVIDKFPISRPNLTFSTLTVSNMSPEDSSIYLCSVPDLAKNIQYFGAGTRLSVL.

The J gene is TRBJ2-7, the V gene TRBV6-6, with D possibly TRBD2 on 6 matching bases. V lost 0 bases to trimming and J lost 3 bases, with 15 bases between them. This CDR3 region has 16 residues. CDR1 and CDR2 from the germline V gene are MNHNY and SVGAGI (reference sequence). CDR3 DNA sequence: TGTGCCAGCAGTTACTCGGTGGGGGAGGCGCACTACGAGCAGTACTTC. Amino acids: CASSYSVGEAHYEQYF.

The chain employs TRBV28 and TRBJ2-7; no clear D gene. This CDR3 contains 13 residues. The germline CDR1 and CDR2 sequences are MDHEN and SYDVKM. With 5 bases removed from V and 3 bases from J, the gap between germline ends came to 11 bases. The CDR3, as DNA: TGTGCCAGCAGTGAGACACCCAACTACGAGCAGTACTTC. Protein sequence: CASSETPNYEQYF.

This rearrangement joins TRBV25-1 to TRBJ1-2; 9 bases fit TRBD1. V gave up 2 bases and J gave up 7 bases; unmatched junction bases: 5. The CDR3 is 14 amino acids. The V gene's germline CDR1 is MGHDK and CDR2 SYGVNS. The CDR3 DNA sequence: TGTGCCAGCAGTGAAGGGACAGGGACTTTTGGCTACACCTTC. Encoded protein: CASSEGTGTFGYTF.

The rearrangement joins TRBV4-3 to TRBJ2-1; unclear D gene. V was shortened by 0 bases and J by 0 bases, with 6 bases between the two germline ends. From germline, CDR1 is LGHNA and CDR2 YSLEER. This CDR3 comprises 15 residues. CDR3 in DNA: TGCGCCAGCAGCCAAGATGCGGCCTCCTACAATGAGCAGTTCTTC. It translates to CASSQDAASYNEQFF.

V gene TRBV29-1 combines with J gene TRBJ2-1; D may be TRBD2 (6 bases). The CDR3 is 13 residues long. Germline V CDR1 and CDR2: SQVTM, ANQGSEA. V was trimmed by 0 bases and J by 6 bases, leaving 9 bases between them. CDR3 nucleotides: TGCAGCGTTGAAGATAGGGGAGGCAATGAGCAGTTCTTC. It is translated as CSVEDRGGNEQFF.

The sample holds a few counts of this clone. The CDR3 bases are TGCAGCGTCCATGACAGGGGGTTCAACGAGCAGTACTTC. Translated, it gives CSVHDRGFNEQYF. This chain joins TRBV29-1 and TRBJ2-7; 9 bases are shared with TRBD1. The ends lost 6 bases at V and 5 bases at J; junction bases unmatched: 8. This CDR3 spans 13 amino acids. Germline CDR1 SQVTM, CDR2 ANQGSEA.

The rearrangement joins TRBV29-1 to TRBJ1-1, with 7 nucleotides matching TRBD1. This CDR3 has 13 amino acids. Trimming removed 6 bases from V and 1 base from J; junction bases left unmatched: 5. Germline V CDR1 and CDR2: SQVTM, ANQGSEA. CDR3 nucleotides: TGCAGCGTCGAGACAGGGAGGAACACTGAAGCTTTCTTT. It encodes CSVETGRNTEAFF. Full variable domain (rest looked up from reference TRBV29-1 and TRBJ1-1): SAVISQKPSRDICQRGTSLTIQCQVDSQVTMMFWYRQQPGQSLTLIATANQGSEATYESGFVIDKFPISRPNLTFSTLTVSNMSPEDSSIYLCSVETGRNTEAFFGQGTRLTVV.